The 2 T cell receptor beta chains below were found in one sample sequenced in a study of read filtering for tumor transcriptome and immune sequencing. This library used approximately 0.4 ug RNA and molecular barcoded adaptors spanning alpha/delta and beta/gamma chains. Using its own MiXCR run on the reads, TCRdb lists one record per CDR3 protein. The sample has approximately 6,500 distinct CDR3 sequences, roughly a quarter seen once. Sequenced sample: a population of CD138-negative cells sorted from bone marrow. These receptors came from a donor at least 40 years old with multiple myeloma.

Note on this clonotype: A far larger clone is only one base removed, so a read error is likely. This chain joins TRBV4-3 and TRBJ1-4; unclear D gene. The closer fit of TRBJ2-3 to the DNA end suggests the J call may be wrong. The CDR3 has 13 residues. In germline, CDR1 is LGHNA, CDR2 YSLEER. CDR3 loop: CASSLGFSRTQYF. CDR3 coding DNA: TGCGCCAGCAGCCTAGGTTTCAGCCGAACGCAGTATTTT.

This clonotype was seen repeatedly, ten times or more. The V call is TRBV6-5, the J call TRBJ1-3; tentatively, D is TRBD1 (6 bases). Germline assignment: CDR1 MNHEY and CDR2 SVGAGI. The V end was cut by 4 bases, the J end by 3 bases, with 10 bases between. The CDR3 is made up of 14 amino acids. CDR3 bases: TGTGCCAGCAGTTCATCAGGGGTTGGAAACACCATATATTTT. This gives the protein CASSSSGVGNTIYF.